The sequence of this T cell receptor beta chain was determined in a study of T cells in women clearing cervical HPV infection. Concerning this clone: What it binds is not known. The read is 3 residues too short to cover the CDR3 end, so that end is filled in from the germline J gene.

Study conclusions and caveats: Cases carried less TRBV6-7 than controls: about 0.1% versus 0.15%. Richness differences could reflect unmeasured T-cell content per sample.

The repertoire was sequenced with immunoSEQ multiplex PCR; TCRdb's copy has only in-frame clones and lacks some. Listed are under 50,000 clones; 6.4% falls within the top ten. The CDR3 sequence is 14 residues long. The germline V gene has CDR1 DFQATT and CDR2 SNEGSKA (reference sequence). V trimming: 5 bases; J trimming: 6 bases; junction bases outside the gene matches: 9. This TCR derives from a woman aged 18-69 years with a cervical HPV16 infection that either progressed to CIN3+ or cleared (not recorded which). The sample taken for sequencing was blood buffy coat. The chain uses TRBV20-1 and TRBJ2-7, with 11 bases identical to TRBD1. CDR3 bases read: TGCAGTGCTCCAACCAGGGACAGGGGGGGCGAG. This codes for CSAPTRDRGGE. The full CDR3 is CSAPTRDRGGEQYF.